This entry features one TCR beta chain sequence. These data are taken from a study of cytomegalovirus exposure and HLA in healthy donors. Overall study: Unique TCRs numbering roughly 80 million, obtained from HLA-typed donors, made up an early data release.

60 Vbeta and 13 Jbeta primers were used in PCR. Method: immunoSEQ multiplex PCR; TCRdb's copy keeps in-frame clones and lacks some. The table includes over 90,000 clones, 50% to 80% detected once. This TCR derives from a man aged 55 to 69 in good health and CMV-seronegative. Sample: PBMCs.

The CDR3 here is CASSPGAGASTDTQYF. CDR3 bases: TGTGCCAGCAGTCCCGGAGCGGGAGCGAGCACAGATACGCAGTATTTT. This chain links TRBV6-4 with TRBJ2-3, with TRBD2 matching over 8 bases. The CDR3 runs to 16 residues. Germline V lookup: CDR1 MRHNA, CDR2 SNTAGT. Germline trimming cut 5 bases from V and 0 bases from J; bases unmatched to any gene: 7.